This T cell receptor beta chain is from a study of control samples from healthy donors and cancer patients. Produced via immunoSEQ multiplex PCR; TCRdb's table is partial and in-frame only. The sample holds roughly 47,000 clones; around 87% are singletons and the top ten take 10%. Germline CDR1 is MNHNY and CDR2 is SVGAGI (reference sequence). V was cut by 3 bases and J by 9 bases, with 15 bases left in between. This CDR3 is 14 amino acids long. This chain uses TRBV6-6 with TRBJ2-1; weak D call: TRBD2 (6 bases). The source is a woman in her sixties or seventies with lung cancer. The sequenced sample consisted of PBMCs. CDR3 residues: CASSYSPGTPEQFF. Written as DNA, the CDR3 is TGTGCCAGCAGTTATTCACCTGGGACTCCTGAGCAGTTCTTC.